This T cell receptor beta chain stems from a study of shared clonotypes between healthy human individuals. Looking at the study overall: For every donor, three CD4 naive, three CD4 memory, two CD8 naive and one CD8 memory plates were used. General study findings and limits: Naive subsets tended to show greater estimated richness than memory subsets. Exclusively blood specimens were collected; tissue repertoires likely differ.

This clone was seen only once. What it binds is unknown. Trimming cost V 5 bases and J 0 bases, with 14 bases left between them. Germline assignment: CDR1 MDHEN and CDR2 SYDVKM. The CDR3 totals 16 residues. The authors split each subset's genomic DNA evenly across several immunoSEQ plates. The method was immunoSEQ multiplex PCR; TCRdb's version includes in-frame clones alone and lacks a portion of them. The sample contains roughly 220,000 clones, approximately 70% of which appear only once. The gene calls are TRBV28 and TRBJ1-3; the D gene is possibly TRBD1 (5 bases). The specimen was memory CD4+ T cells sorted from blood. Specified subset: CD45RA-negative fraction. The sequence derives from a man aged 30 to 39 in good health. CDR3 DNA sequence: TGTGCCAGCAGTCCGCGGGGGTTCCGCTCTGGAAACACCATATATTTT. It is translated as CASSPRGFRSGNTIYF.